This T cell receptor beta chain was identified during a study of shared clonotypes between healthy human individuals (dated by TCRdb to 2019 to 2021). About the study as a whole: A few men and two women, aged 18 to 49 years, made up the cohort. For each donor, CD4 naive and CD4 memory were each run on three plates, CD8 naive on two plates, and CD8 memory on one plate. To estimate repertoire size and how much clonotype sharing occurs between individuals, the study deeply sequenced the blood TCR repertoires of roughly 5 healthy adults. Libraries were prepared and TCR repertoires were sequenced by different laboratories using diverse techniques, in order to increase sequencing depth and limit assay-specific biases. Each donor's leukapheresis produced roughly between roughly 0.85 and 10 billion PBMCs. Points the paper makes about the study in general: Incomplete sequencing was indicated by rarefaction of sorted-subset datasets, despite the large sequencing depth. Larger estimated clonotype richness was generally found for naive subsets than for memory subsets. Compared with non-shared clonotypes, clonotypes shared by all four sorted-subset donors had higher generation probabilities. Because the study included a small number of donors, the genetic and exposure-history diversity represented was limited. Only blood was sampled, and tissue TCR repertoires likely differ from those in blood. Pairwise subsampling indicated that sequencing depth was expected to affect the degree of clonotype sharing among donors. Across a handful of donors, about 5% of naive CD4, approximately 4% of naive CD8, under 2.5% of memory CD4, and approximately 0.4% of memory CD8 clonotypes were shared.

TCR CDR3 regions were amplified from genomic DNA by multiplex PCR using the deep immunoSEQ assay. Genomic DNA extracted from each cell subset was distributed evenly over all wells of several immunoSEQ 96-well plates, and each plate served as one replicate. For sorted subsets, approximately 200 ng of genomic DNA, equivalent to around 30,000 T cell genomes, went into each replicate PCR. Purified libraries were measured with a Qubit 3.0 fluorometer, size-checked on a Bioanalyzer 2100, and measured again with the KAPA Library Quantification kit. Each immunoSEQ 96-well plate was sequenced on its own single-read 150-cycle Illumina NextSeq 550 flow cell. Per the authors' processing: The immunoSEQ output contained only junctional sequences without quality scores, so filtering could not match that applied to full-length reads. Sequences were annotated with PyIR, a Python wrapper for IgBLAST v1.9, and V/J genes and CDR3 were assigned using IMGT germline references. Reads were filtered out if the reads had weak V/J assignments (E-value above 1e-6), no CDR3, stop codons, out-of-frame junctions, or ambiguous translated residues. V3J clonotypes were defined as sequences sharing the same inferred V gene, J gene, and CDR3 amino acid sequence. Percentage overlap between repertoires was computed as shared unique clonotypes divided by the size of the smaller repertoire. Three approaches were used to assess repertoire richness: RTK rarefaction, the Chao1 estimator, and Recon v2.1 estimates of unobserved clonotypes. Generation probabilities for all TCRbeta clonotypes obtained by the gDNA method from a handful of donors were computed using OLGA. The table was pulled from immuneACCESS by TCRdb, which kept in-frame rearrangements only. Such tables lose some clones; where checked, under half of the loss comes from unresolved V genes, and the rest has no known cause. The V and J calls and clone size come from that table; D and trimming were worked out from the DNA. The sample table contains just over 2,000,000 clones; only one count was recorded for 90% to 95% of them. Clones ranked in the top ten supply 0.13% of the sample.

Healthy HIV-negative adults with no recently reported acute infections or vaccinations were included as donors. Every donor was a Caucasian adult living in Nashville, Tennessee, USA. CD4+ T cells were enriched by magnetic negative selection, after which naive cells were positively selected on CD45RA and the negative fraction was taken as the memory subset. Blood was obtained by leukapheresis, after which PBMCs were separated by Ficoll-Histopaque density gradient centrifugation and cryopreserved in liquid nitrogen vapor phase. Purity and quantity of every magnetically sorted T cell population were checked by analytical flow cytometry. Genomic DNA was isolated from every sorted fraction and measured by UV absorbance on a Nanodrop 2000c. Relative to germline, V is 7 bases shorter and J is 0 bases shorter, with 14 bases between their ends. Taken from the germline V gene, the CDR1 and CDR2 loops are SNHLY and FYNNEI. The CDR3 covers 15 residues, taking in both the cysteine and the phenylalanine. The kept DNA is CDR3 alone, 45 bases in frame from the first base.

On this clone itself: Its antigen has not been determined. Base quality data are lacking; no much larger clone is found one base away.

The chain is assembled from TRBV2 and TRBJ2-3, with the D gene not clear enough to name. The sample comprised naive CD4+ T cells sorted from blood. Reading the label with the study, this specimen's cell subset or site is: CD45RA+ positively selected. The receptor was isolated from a man younger than 30 in good health. The nucleotides are TGTGCCAGCAAGCAGGAAGGGCCTAGCACAGATACGCAGTATTTT. It encodes CASKQEGPSTDTQYF.